Following are 27 T cell receptor beta chains from one sample sequenced in a study of cytomegalovirus exposure and HLA in healthy donors. TCRdb's copy holds only in-frame clones and misses some; the assay was immunoSEQ multiplex PCR. The profile shows more than 140,000 clones, 70% to 90% of them singletons. The specimen was PBMCs. The source of these receptors is a woman aged 18-29 years in good health and CMV-seropositive.

V gene TRBV27 combines with J gene TRBJ2-1; TRBD2 agrees at 12 bases. CDR1 and CDR2 from the germline V gene are MNHEY and SMNVEV (reference sequence). Trimming cost V 5 bases and J 3 bases; bases outside gene matches: 14. This CDR3 has 19 amino acids. In nucleotides, the CDR3 is TGTGCCAGCAGTCCCATTCGACTAGCGGGAGATCTGCACTACAATGAGCAGTTCTTC. It encodes CASSPIRLAGDLHYNEQFF.

The chain has TRBV7-3 and TRBJ2-7; D ambiguous. In germline, CDR1 is SGHTA, CDR2 FQGTGA. The CDR3 has 17 residues. The V end lost 7 bases, the J end lost 3 bases, and 25 bases lay between the germline ends. The CDR3 nucleotides are TGTGCCAGCACCCAACCGGTCGTGGCAAACCGACACTACGAGCAGTACTTC. Its translation: CASTQPVVANRHYEQYF.

This rearrangement joins TRBV5-1 to TRBJ2-7, with 8 bases that match TRBD1. Germline CDR1 is SGHRS and CDR2 is YFSETQ. CDR3 length: 16 residues. With V trimmed by 2 bases and J by 3 bases, 10 bases remained unmatched. The CDR3 bases are TGCGCCAGCAGCTTATACGAAAGCGGACAGGGCTACGAGCAGTACTTC. Protein product: CASSLYESGQGYEQYF.

The chain combines TRBV18 with TRBJ1-2; no reliable D call. The CDR3 totals 15 residues. V lost 6 bases to trimming and J lost 3 bases, with 17 bases between them. Germline V CDR1 and CDR2: KGHSH, LQKENI. The CDR3 protein is CASSNAPADYYGYTF. In nucleotides, the CDR3 is TGTGCCAGCTCGAACGCTCCGGCGGACTACTATGGCTACACCTTC.

V is TRBV9 and J is TRBJ2-7; TRBD1 agrees at 9 bases. Germline V gives CDR1 SGDLS, CDR2 YYNGEE. Losses at the gene ends were 4 bases for V and 3 bases for J; bases not matched to a gene: 8. The CDR3 loop spans 15 amino acids. The CDR3 sequence: CASSPGDRANYEQYF. The CDR3 DNA sequence: TGTGCCAGCAGCCCCGGGGACAGGGCTAACTACGAGCAGTACTTC.

For the CDR3, the DNA is TGTGCCAGCAGTTACTCGCCTAGCGGGAGGAGGGGTGAGCAGTTCTTC. This translates into CASSYSPSGRRGEQFF. The V gene is TRBV6-5, the J gene TRBJ2-1, with 11 bases matching TRBD2. CDR1 is MNHEY and CDR2 is SVGAGI in the germline V gene. The CDR3 consists of 16 residues. Trimming cost V 0 bases and J 9 bases; bases outside gene matches: 7.

The chain uses TRBV19 and TRBJ1-1; D gene uncertain. The CDR3 covers 12 residues. V was clipped by 6 bases and J by 11 bases, with 16 bases between them. Looked up from germline, CDR1 is LNHDA and CDR2 is SQIVND (reference sequence). In DNA, the CDR3 is TGTGCCAGTAGGGTCGAAGGTCAGAGGGCTTTCTTT. This translates into CASRVEGQRAFF.

The rearrangement joins TRBV28 to TRBJ2-3, with TRBD2 matching 8 bases. Trimming cost V 2 bases and J 7 bases; bases outside gene matches: 17. The V gene's germline CDR1 is MDHEN and CDR2 SYDVKM. The CDR3 loop spans 18 amino acids. CDR3 sequence: CASSLARTGREEGYTQYF. The CDR3 DNA is TGTGCCAGCAGTTTAGCTCGCACCGGGCGGGAGGAGGGGTATACGCAGTATTTT.

The V gene is TRBV25-1, the J gene TRBJ2-1; a possible D gene is TRBD2 (5 bases). Per germline, CDR1 MGHDK and CDR2 SYGVNS. V was pared by 4 bases and J by 3 bases, with 22 bases between. The CDR3 sequence is 18 residues long. The CDR3: CASSVLSVRAEGYNEQFF. The CDR3 DNA reads as TGTGCCAGCAGTGTCTTGAGTGTGAGGGCAGAGGGCTACAATGAGCAGTTCTTC. The full variable domain, its missing parts supplied by reference TRBV25-1 and TRBJ2-1, is EADIYQTPRYLVIGTGKKITLECSQTMGHDKMYWYQQDPGMELHLIHYSYGVNSTEKGDLSSESTVSRIRTEHFPLTLESARPSHTSQYLCASSVLSVRAEGYNEQFFGPGTRLTVL.

This chain connects TRBV4-1 to TRBJ2-1; 9 positions match TRBD2. Germline-derived CDR1 and CDR2 are MGHRA and YSYEKL. There are 19 residues in the CDR3. V trimming: 2 bases; J trimming: 1 base; junction bases outside the gene matches: 12. CDR3 residues: CASSQFSLAGTSSYNEQFF. The CDR3 coding sequence is TGCGCCAGCAGCCAATTCTCCCTAGCGGGGACCTCATCCTACAATGAGCAGTTCTTC.

The CDR3 DNA is TGTGCCAGCAGTCAGAGACTCCTTCTCTCCTACGAGCAGTACTTC. Translation: CASSQRLLLSYEQYF. J is TRBJ2-7 and V is TRBV27; D gene unclear. The V gene's germline CDR1 is MNHEY and CDR2 SMNVEV (reference sequence). Trimming took off 5 bases at V and 0 bases at J, with 14 bases between the two ends. The CDR3 sequence is 15 residues long.

The J gene is TRBJ2-7, the V gene TRBV7-6; TRBD2 agrees at 13 bases. The CDR3 loop spans 17 amino acids. J was trimmed by 2 bases and V by 1 base; bases with no gene match: 5. Germline assignment: CDR1 SGHVS and CDR2 FNYEAQ. CDR3 DNA: TGTGCCAGCAGCTTAGGGGCTACTAGCGGGAGGGCCTACGAGCAGTACTTC. This sequence encodes CASSLGATSGRAYEQYF.

The chain combines TRBV5-1 with TRBJ2-3; 7 positions agree with TRBD1. J lost 4 bases, V lost 0 bases, and 2 bases had no gene match. The germline CDR1 and CDR2 sequences are SGHRS and YFSETQ. The length of the CDR3 is 14 residues. CDR3: CASSLADRADTQYF. The CDR3 DNA reads TGCGCCAGCAGCTTGGCTGACAGGGCAGATACGCAGTATTTT.

The chain uses TRBV9 and TRBJ2-2; 15 bases are a match to TRBD2. The V gene's germline CDR1 is SGDLS and CDR2 YYNGEE. The CDR3 extends over 18 amino acids. V gave up 4 bases and J gave up 5 bases; unmatched junction bases: 9. The CDR3, as DNA: TGTGCCAGCAGCTCACAGACGGGACTAGCGGGAGGAACCGGGGAGCTGTTTTTT. Protein: CASSSQTGLAGGTGELFF. The full variable domain, in which reference TRBV9 and TRBJ2-2 provide the parts outside the CDR3, is DSGVTQTPKHLITATGQRVTLRCSPRSGDLSVYWYQQSLDQGLQFLIQYYNGEERAKGNILERFSAQQFPDLHSELNLSSLELGDSALYFCASSSQTGLAGGTGELFFGEGSRLTVL.

This clone was seen a handful of times. The chain has TRBV9 and TRBJ2-2; D is undetermined. Germline V gene lookup returns CDR1 SGDLS and CDR2 YYNGEE. This CDR3 region has 12 residues. Trimming removed 4 bases at V and 8 bases at J, with 9 bases between. Here the CDR3 DNA reads TGTGCCAGCAGCCCAAGAGGAGGGGAGCTGTTTTTT. It translates to CASSPRGGELFF.

The chain recombines TRBV15 with TRBJ2-1; D is perhaps TRBD2 (6 bases). CDR1 is LNHNV, CDR2 YYDKDF, per germline (reference sequence). The V end was cut by 3 bases, the J end by 4 bases, with 7 bases between. This CDR3 has 13 residues. The CDR3 loop is CATSREGYNEQFF. The DNA for the CDR3 is TGTGCCACCAGCAGGGAGGGTTACAATGAGCAGTTCTTC.

The rearrangement joins TRBV5-4 to TRBJ2-5; 8 bases align to TRBD1. V was pared by 0 bases and J by 2 bases, with 6 bases of the junction left unmatched. This CDR3 has 16 residues. Germline assignment: CDR1 SGHNT and CDR2 YYREEE (reference sequence). DNA for the CDR3: TGTGCCAGCAGCTTGGCCCGGGACAGGTGGCAAGAGACCCAGTACTTC. This translates into CASSLARDRWQETQYF.

The rearrangement uses TRBV30 and TRBJ1-3; tentative D call: TRBD1 (6 bases). The germline V gene has CDR1 GTSNPN and CDR2 SVGIG (reference sequence). V was pared by 2 bases and J by 4 bases, with 21 bases between. This CDR3 is 17 amino acids long. CDR3 coding DNA: TGTGCCTGGAGTCTATCTGCTGGGGGGGCTTGGGGAAACACCATATATTTT. Translated: CAWSLSAGGAWGNTIYF.

There are a few counts of this clone. The gene calls are TRBV6-5 and TRBJ1-2; 11 bases line up with TRBD1. Germline lookup yields CDR1 MNHEY and CDR2 SVGAGI. V shed 7 bases, J shed 5 bases, and the junction held 6 bases outside the gene matches. This CDR3 contains 14 residues. The CDR3 loop reads CASTRDRGAYGYTF. CDR3 bases: TGTGCCAGCACCCGGGACAGGGGGGCGTATGGCTACACCTTC.

The chain uses TRBV4-1 and TRBJ2-3, with D perhaps TRBD2 (6 bases). This CDR3 comprises 17 residues. Germline-derived CDR1 and CDR2 are MGHRA and YSYEKL. V was shortened by 3 bases and J by 6 bases, with 22 bases between the two germline ends. This CDR3 is CASSQGHLLAAGDTQYF. CDR3 DNA: TGCGCCAGCAGCCAGGGGCACTTACTAGCTGCTGGGGATACGCAGTATTTT.

The J gene is TRBJ1-1, the V gene TRBV6-4, with a possible D match to TRBD1 (6 bases). Germline V gene sequence: CDR1 MRHNA, CDR2 SNTAGT. The length of the CDR3 is 14 residues. The germline V and J ends were trimmed by 2 bases and 3 bases, with 10 bases remaining between them. The CDR3 sequence: CASSDGGGDTEAFF. Here the CDR3 DNA reads TGTGCCAGCAGTGACGGGGGGGGCGACACTGAAGCTTTCTTT.

V gene TRBV7-2 combines with J gene TRBJ1-1; a possible D gene is TRBD1 (6 bases). Germline assignment: CDR1 SGHTA and CDR2 FQGNSA. The CDR3 has 15 residues. Trimming pared 1 base from V and 2 bases from J, leaving 11 bases between. CDR3 in amino acids: CASSLVGGLNTEAFF. In DNA, the CDR3 is TGTGCCAGCAGCTTAGTAGGGGGTTTAAACACTGAAGCTTTCTTT. Filled out from reference TRBV7-2 and TRBJ1-1, the complete variable domain reads GAGVSQSPSNKVTEKGKDVELRCDPISGHTALYWYRQSLGQGLEFLIYFQGNSAPDKSGLPSDRFSAERTGGSVSTLTIQRTQQEDSAVYLCASSLVGGLNTEAFFGQGTRLTVV.

This clone was observed a few times. V is TRBV7-9 and J is TRBJ1-5; a possible D gene is TRBD1 (5 bases). The CDR3 length is 14 residues. The V end was cut by 5 bases, the J end by 3 bases, with 11 bases between. From germline, CDR1 is SEHNR and CDR2 FQNEAQ (reference sequence). The CDR3 DNA reads as TGTGCCAGCAGCGGGCGACAGATCAATCAGCCCCAGCATTTT. Translated: CASSGRQINQPQHF.

CDR3 in DNA: TGTGCCAGCAGGAGGACAGGGAGTTCCTACGAGCAGTACTTC. This sequence encodes CASRRTGSSYEQYF. The rearrangement uses TRBV2 and TRBJ2-7; 8 positions match TRBD1. Germline V gives CDR1 SNHLY, CDR2 FYNNEI. This CDR3 is 14 amino acids long. J gave up 1 base and V 6 bases, and 5 bases lay outside the gene matches.

This chain uses TRBV11-2 with TRBJ2-5; TRBD2 matches at 7 bases. There are 16 residues in the CDR3. CDR1 and CDR2 from the germline V gene are SGHAT and FQNNGV. J was trimmed by 5 bases and V by 1 base; bases with no gene match: 10. As DNA, the CDR3 is TGTGCCAGCAGCTTAGGTGCGGCGGGAGTCGGGGAGACCCAGTACTTC. Translation gives CASSLGAAGVGETQYF.

This sequence joins TRBV4-1 and TRBJ2-1, with 9 nucleotides matching TRBD2. The V gene end was trimmed by 0 bases and the J gene end by 3 bases; junction bases not matched to a gene: 6. This CDR3 is built from 17 residues. The germline CDR1 and CDR2 sequences are MGHRA and YSYEKL. DNA for the CDR3: TGCGCCAGCAGCCAAGAGAGGGGGACTAGCCGCTACAATGAGCAGTTCTTC. Translating it yields CASSQERGTSRYNEQFF.

The chain combines TRBV19 with TRBJ1-2; the match to TRBD1 covers 7 bases. The V gene end was trimmed by 2 bases and the J gene end by 6 bases; junction bases not matched to a gene: 6. The CDR3 length is 14 residues. CDR1 is LNHDA, CDR2 SQIVND, per germline (reference sequence). CDR3 nucleotide sequence: TGTGCCAGTAGTATAACAGGGGCGGGCCATGGCTACACCTTC. This translates into CASSITGAGHGYTF.